The 26 T cell receptor beta chains presented below share a single source sample, sequenced in a study of beta chain features in type 1 diabetes (dated by TCRdb to the late 2010s). Paper-wide results and their limitations: A moderate but significant shortening of TCRB CDR3 length was observed in type 1 diabetes patients in all four CD4+ subsets.

The antigens for these receptors are not known. Receptor libraries were prepared by the immunoSEQ multiplex PCR assay. The entire amount of isolated RNA was reverse transcribed using the High Capacity cDNA Reverse Transcription Kit, so the sequenced TCRB transcripts were expressed ones. TCRdb mirrors the immuneACCESS table, restricted to in-frame sequences. Some clones are absent from its copies; in checked studies, under half trace to an unresolved V gene, and the reason for the others is unknown. The sample has more than 300,000 clones on record, approximately 9.9% of them singletons. The ten biggest clones cover roughly 1% of the sample. Sequencing was performed on central memory CD4+ T cells from blood. These receptors all come from a man in his thirties or forties with type 1 diabetes.

This clone was seen a handful of times. CDR3: CASSERTGGSGNTIYF. The CDR3 bases are TGCGCCAGCAGCGAAAGGACAGGGGGCTCTGGAAACACCATATATTTT. The chain has TRBV5-1 and TRBJ1-3, with 10 bases fitting TRBD1. V shed 4 bases, J shed 0 bases, and the junction held 4 bases outside the gene matches. This CDR3 contains 16 residues. Germline V gene data show CDR1 as SGHRS and CDR2 as YFSETQ.

The V gene is TRBV2, the J gene TRBJ2-2, with 9 bases aligning to TRBD2. CDR3 length: 15 residues. Germline trimming cut 6 bases from V and 4 bases from J; bases unmatched to any gene: 6. The germline V gene has CDR1 SNHLY and CDR2 FYNNEI. The CDR3 DNA follows: TGTGCCAGCAGCGGTCTAGCGGGGATCACCGGGGAGCTGTTTTTT. Amino acid sequence: CASSGLAGITGELFF.

In its sample, this clone was seen a few times. J is TRBJ2-7 and V is TRBV6-5; D call uncertain. There are 13 residues in the CDR3. V lost 4 bases and J 2 bases, leaving 9 bases between the germline ends. The germline V gene encodes CDR1 MNHEY and CDR2 SVGAGI. CDR3 amino acids: CASSSDGTYEQYF. The CDR3 DNA reads TGTGCCAGCAGTTCTGACGGAACCTACGAGCAGTACTTC.

This clone was seen only a few times. A far larger clone differs by one base, so this is likely a read error. The genes are TRBV5-4 and TRBJ2-4; possible D gene TRBD2, 5 bases. CDR1 and CDR2 (germline): SGHNT, YYREEE (reference sequence). This CDR3 contains 14 residues. Trimming pared 0 bases from V and 6 bases from J, leaving 10 bases between. The CDR3: CASSLGGSRNIQYF. The CDR3 nucleotides are TGTGCCAGCAGCTTGGGCGGGTCTCGAAACATTCAGTACTTC.

The CDR3 loop reads CASSQDRGAYGYTF. CDR3 DNA sequence: TGCGCCAGCAGCCAAGATCGGGGTGCCTATGGCTACACCTTC. The V gene is TRBV4-3, the J gene TRBJ1-2; unclear D gene. This CDR3 is built from 14 residues. With 0 bases removed from V and 4 bases from J, the gap between germline ends came to 9 bases. Germline values: CDR1 LGHNA, CDR2 YSLEER.

V usage is TRBV6-5 and J usage is TRBJ1-1; D possibly corresponds to TRBD1 (5 bases). This CDR3 comprises 13 residues. Germline V lookup: CDR1 MNHEY, CDR2 SVGAGI. The germline V and J ends were trimmed by 3 bases and 4 bases, with 9 bases remaining between them. Here the CDR3 reads CASSYWGGTEAFF. The CDR3 nucleotides read TGTGCCAGCAGTTATTGGGGGGGCACTGAAGCTTTCTTT.

This clone was seen a handful of times. The chain combines TRBV5-1 with TRBJ1-6, with 9 nucleotides matching TRBD1. This CDR3 spans 15 amino acids. V dropped 0 bases and J dropped 10; count of bases not matched to a gene: 5. Germline CDR1 SGHRS, CDR2 YFSETQ. In nucleotides, the CDR3 is TGCGCCAGCAGCTTGGAAGGGACAGGGAAGTCACCCCTCCACTTT. This sequence encodes CASSLEGTGKSPLHF.

J is TRBJ1-2 and V is TRBV30; tentatively, D is TRBD1 (5 bases). Germline V lookup: CDR1 GTSNPN, CDR2 SVGIG (reference sequence). V dropped 4 bases and J dropped 7 bases, with 10 bases sitting between them. The CDR3 is made up of 11 amino acids. The CDR3 here is CAWNLGAGYTF. Here the CDR3 DNA reads TGTGCCTGGAACCTCGGGGCTGGCTACACCTTC.

This clone was seen only a few times. The chain joins TRBV5-6 to TRBJ2-5; 7 nucleotides agree with TRBD2. This CDR3 comprises 15 residues. V lost 3 bases, J lost 5 bases, and 10 bases stayed unmatched. Germline V gene lookup returns CDR1 SGHDT and CDR2 YYEEEE. CDR3 residues: CASSSLWTSRETQYF. The CDR3 coding sequence is TGTGCCAGCAGCTCCCTGTGGACTAGTCGGGAGACCCAGTACTTC.

Remarks on this clone: Other DNA sequences within the sample encode an identical CDR3. V and J are TRBV7-9 and TRBJ1-3; D is ambiguous. The V gene's germline CDR1 is SEHNR and CDR2 FQNEAQ (reference sequence). V gave up 3 bases and J gave up 0 bases, with 6 bases separating them. There are 14 residues in the CDR3. Here the CDR3 DNA reads TGTGCCAGCAGCTTCGGACTCTCTGGAAACACCATATATTTT. This encodes CASSFGLSGNTIYF.

This clone was recorded a few times. This chain uses TRBV7-2 with TRBJ2-7; TRBD2 might be the D (6 bases). Trimming left V 3 bases short and J 3 bases short, with 18 bases between. The length of the CDR3 is 16 residues. Germline V CDR1 and CDR2: SGHTA, FQGNSA. CDR3 in amino acids: CASSLKGGQGLYEQYF. The DNA of the CDR3 is TGTGCCAGCAGCTTGAAGGGCGGGCAGGGACTCTACGAGCAGTACTTC.

J is TRBJ2-1 and V is TRBV6-6; D is perhaps TRBD1 (6 bases). Trimming took 6 bases from V and 0 from J, leaving 12 bases between them. The germline V gene has CDR1 MNHNY and CDR2 SVGAGI (reference sequence). This CDR3 has 15 amino acids. CDR3 coding DNA: TGTGCCAGCAGAAACAGGGTCGACTCCTACAATGAGCAGTTCTTC. Encoded protein: CASRNRVDSYNEQFF.

This sequence joins TRBV6-5 and TRBJ1-2, with 8 nucleotides matching TRBD1. The length of the CDR3 is 13 residues. V was pared by 6 bases and J by 9 bases, with 9 bases of the junction left unmatched. Per germline, CDR1 MNHEY and CDR2 SVGAGI. The CDR3 region is CASSTGQGVSYTF. In nucleotides, the CDR3 is TGTGCCAGCAGCACTGGACAGGGTGTGAGCTACACCTTC.

This chain joins TRBV28 and TRBJ2-7; D not resolved. The germline CDR1 and CDR2 sequences are MDHEN and SYDVKM. This CDR3 has 12 residues. V was pared by 6 bases and J by 5 bases, with 11 bases between. CDR3 nucleotides: TGTGCCAGCAGCCAGAGAATCAACGAGCAGTACTTC. Its protein product is CASSQRINEQYF.

This chain uses TRBV2 with TRBJ2-1; 9 bases align to TRBD1. V lost 7 bases to trimming and J lost 5 bases; unmatched junction nucleotides: 6. This CDR3 spans 14 amino acids. The V gene's germline CDR1 is SNHLY and CDR2 FYNNEI. The CDR3 sequence is CASIRDRADNEQFF. DNA of the CDR3: TGTGCCAGCATAAGGGACAGGGCCGACAATGAGCAGTTCTTC.

This clone was detected ten times or more. The V call is TRBV13, the J call TRBJ2-2, with no clear D. Trimming pared 5 bases from V and 4 bases from J, leaving 8 bases between. The germline gives CDR1 PRHDT, CDR2 FYEKMQ (reference sequence). CDR3 length: 13 residues. In DNA form, the CDR3 reads TGTGCCAGCAGCCTGGACCCCACCGGGGAGCTGTTTTTT. Its translation is CASSLDPTGELFF.

The chain couples TRBV2 to TRBJ2-2; TRBD2 matches at 10 bases. The CDR3 has 14 residues. V was pared by 7 bases and J by 6 bases, with 5 bases of the junction left unmatched. CDR1 and CDR2 from the germline V gene are SNHLY and FYNNEI. The CDR3 coding sequence is TGTGCCAGCACCGAGGGACTAGCGCCCGGGGAGCTGTTTTTT. Amino acid sequence: CASTEGLAPGELFF.

V usage is TRBV7-2 and J usage is TRBJ1-6; the match to TRBD1 covers 10 bases. Germline V CDR1 and CDR2: SGHTA, FQGNSA. The CDR3 is made up of 15 amino acids. The V and J ends lost 5 bases and 7 bases, in that order; junction bases with no gene match: 5. The CDR3 nucleotides are TGTGCCAGCAGCCGTGACAGGGGGCAAAATTCACCCCTCCACTTT. Amino acid sequence: CASSRDRGQNSPLHF.

This chain joins TRBV14 and TRBJ2-7, with D possibly TRBD2 on 7 matching bases. The CDR3 extends over 17 amino acids. The germline V and J ends were trimmed by 3 bases and 0 bases, with 18 bases remaining between them. Germline loops: CDR1 SGHDN, CDR2 FVKESK. The CDR3 DNA is TGTGCCAGCAGCCATCCACCTCCCCGGGGGGCCTCCTACGAGCAGTACTTC. Protein sequence: CASSHPPPRGASYEQYF. Full variable domain (missing parts from reference TRBV14 and TRBJ2-7): EAGVTQFPSHSVIEKGQTVTLRCDPISGHDNLYWYRRVMGKEIKFLLHFVKESKQDESGMPNNRFLAERTGGTYSTLKVQPAELEDSGVYFCASSHPPPRGASYEQYFGPGTRLTVT.

This clone was counted many times. Other DNA variants within this sample encode the same CDR3. The chain employs TRBV2 and TRBJ1-5; no clear D. Between the trimmed V and J ends, which lost 3 bases and 1 base, there was a span of 7 bases. CDR1 and CDR2 from the germline V gene are SNHLY and FYNNEI. The CDR3 has 14 residues. As DNA, the CDR3 is TGTGCCAGCAGTGAGGTCCAGAGCAATCAGCCCCAGCATTTT. It specifies CASSEVQSNQPQHF.

This clone has just a few counts. The gene calls are TRBV11-2 and TRBJ2-1; 9 bases fit TRBD1. Germline trimming cut 5 bases from V and 4 bases from J; bases unmatched to any gene: 6. In germline, CDR1 is SGHAT, CDR2 FQNNGV. There are 15 residues in the CDR3. The CDR3 sequence is CASSRRDRAYNEQFF. For the CDR3, the DNA is TGTGCCAGCAGCCGCCGGGACAGGGCTTACAATGAGCAGTTCTTC. The variable domain in full, completed from reference TRBV11-2 and TRBJ2-1, reads EAGVAQSPRYKIIEKRQSVAFWCNPISGHATLYWYQQILGQGPKLLIQFQNNGVVDDSQLPKDRFSAERLKGVDSTLKIQPAKLEDSAVYLCASSRRDRAYNEQFFGPGTRLTVL.

The table lists this clone with a few counts. The rearrangement uses TRBV7-2 and TRBJ2-6; D might be TRBD1 (5 bases). This CDR3 comprises 16 residues. The ends were cut back, 7 bases at V and 1 base at J, with 14 bases in the middle. The germline V gene encodes CDR1 SGHTA and CDR2 FQGNSA. The CDR3 coding sequence is TGTGCCAGCACCGAAAGAGCAGGGTCTGGGGCCAACGTCCTGACTTTC. It yields the protein CASTERAGSGANVLTF.

CDR3 in amino acids: CASRASRGRETQYF. In DNA, the CDR3 is TGTGCCAGCAGAGCAAGCAGGGGGCGAGAGACCCAGTACTTC. This chain joins TRBV6-1 and TRBJ2-5; TRBD1 matches 8 bases. This CDR3 comprises 14 residues. The germline V gene has CDR1 MNHNS and CDR2 SASEGT. With 6 bases clipped from V and 4 bases from J, the junction kept 7 bases outside the gene matches.

This clone was detected a few times. The chain recombines TRBV7-2 with TRBJ2-7; D may be TRBD1 (6 bases). CDR1 is SGHTA and CDR2 is FQGNSA in the germline V gene. The V end lost 2 bases, the J end lost 4 bases, and 12 bases lay between the germline ends. The CDR3 consists of 14 residues. The CDR3, as DNA: TGTGCCAGCAGCTTAAACCTGGGGGCTTACGAGCAGTACTTC. Its translation: CASSLNLGAYEQYF.

The table lists this clone with many counts. The chain links TRBV10-3 to TRBJ1-3; D not resolved. The CDR3 length is 12 residues. In germline, CDR1 is ENHRY, CDR2 SYGVKD. V lost 7 bases, J lost 1 base, and 5 bases lay in between. The CDR3 bases are TGTGCCATCACCGGATCTGGAAACACCATATATTTT. This sequence encodes CAITGSGNTIYF.

This clone was counted a few times. The V and J genes are TRBV7-2 and TRBJ1-5; D uncertain. CDR3 length: 13 amino acids. The V gene lost 1 base and the J gene lost 6 bases, with 7 bases spanning the gap. Germline V gene data show CDR1 as SGHTA and CDR2 as FQGNSA. The CDR3 coding sequence is TGTGCCAGCAGCTTAGATTCTGGTCAGCCCCAGCATTTT. It yields the protein CASSLDSGQPQHF.